This paragraph covers one TCR beta chain sequence. The antigen is unknown. The entry originates in a study of T cells after yellow fever vaccination. Overall study findings and caveats: Faster peaking, at day 5 versus 15, marked a secondary response that was weaker. Some clonotypes, a small share, were shared between CD4 and CD8 compartments.

They built TCR cDNA with 5'RACE template switching, a step that put in a universal primer site and UMIs. TCRdb independently ran MiXCR on the 5' RACE reads; one entry per CDR3 protein. The table has 610,000 or so distinct CDR3 sequences, about 12% seen once. V lost 2 bases, J lost 6 bases, and 17 bases lay in between. The V gene's germline CDR1 is SGHAT and CDR2 FQNNGV. This CDR3 is 15 amino acids long. The receptor's source is a man aged 25 to 45 who received the YFV17D yellow fever vaccine. The sample here was PBMCs, taken on the day of the yellow fever booster vaccination. The gene calls are TRBV11-2 and TRBJ2-7; D unclear. In nucleotides, the CDR3 is TGTGCCAGCAGCTTAAAATTCGGTATAAACCCCGAGCAGTACTTC. Amino acids: CASSLKFGINPEQYF.